This T cell receptor beta chain stems from a study of blood T cell repertoires in COVID-19. This clone was detected only a few times. V lost 5 bases, J lost 6 bases, and 5 bases stayed unmatched. Germline assignment: CDR1 SGHNT and CDR2 YENEEA. The CDR3 covers 13 residues. Using immunoSEQ multiplex PCR, the repertoire was profiled, and TCRdb retains in-frame clones only, with some absent. The sample includes more than 250,000 clones, 75% to 85% seen only once; the top ten take more than 4.5%. The material sequenced was peripheral blood. The chain couples TRBV11-3 to TRBJ2-3, with 7 nucleotides matching TRBD2. The source of this sequence is a man in his fifties or sixties with active or convalescent COVID-19. The CDR3 DNA reads as TGTGCCAGCAGCCTAATGGGAGGGGATACGCAGTATTTT. Translating gives CASSLMGGDTQYF.